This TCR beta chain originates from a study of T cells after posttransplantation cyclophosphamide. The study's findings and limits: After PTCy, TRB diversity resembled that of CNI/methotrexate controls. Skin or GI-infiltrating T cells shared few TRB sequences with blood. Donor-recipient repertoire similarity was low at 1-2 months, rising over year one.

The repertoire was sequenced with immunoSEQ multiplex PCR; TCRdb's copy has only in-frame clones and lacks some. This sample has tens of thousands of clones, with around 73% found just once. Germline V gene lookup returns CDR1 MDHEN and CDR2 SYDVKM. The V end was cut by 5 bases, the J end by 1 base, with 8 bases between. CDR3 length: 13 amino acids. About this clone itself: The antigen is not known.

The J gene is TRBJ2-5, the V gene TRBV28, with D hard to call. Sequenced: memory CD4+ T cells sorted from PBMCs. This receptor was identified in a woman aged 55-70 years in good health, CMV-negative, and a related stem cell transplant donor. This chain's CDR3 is CASSTTLQETQYF. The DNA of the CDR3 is TGTGCCAGCAGTACGACACTCCAAGAGACCCAGTACTTC.